Below, one T cell receptor (beta chain) is given with its context. Its target is unknown. The record originates from a study of graft-versus-host responses after intestinal transplantation. Whole-study context: The whole recipient group had anti-thymocyte globulin induction followed by tacrolimus and steroids for two to three years.

Whole-study results and caveats: With peak circulating GvH clone levels came an association with early post-transplant HvG declines.

Sequenced by immunoSEQ multiplex PCR; TCRdb stores in-frame clones only, minus some. The sample has roughly 120,000 clones; just over 90% are singletons. CDR3 size: 14 residues. The trim removed 0 bases at V and 4 bases at J, leaving 2 bases unmatched. CDR1 is MGHRA and CDR2 is YSYEKL in the germline V gene. Sequencing was performed on unstimulated CD8+ T cells sorted from spleen or lymph node cells, taken before intestinal transplant. The chain employs TRBV4-1 and TRBJ2-7; TRBD1 agrees at 8 bases. The source of this sequence is a human donor who received an intestinal transplant. The CDR3 protein is CASSQEQGAYEQYF. For the CDR3, the DNA is TGCGCCAGCAGCCAAGAGCAGGGGGCATACGAGCAGTACTTC.